The 4 T cell receptor beta chains presented below share a single source sample, sequenced in a study of T cells after yellow fever vaccination. TCRdb processed the 5' RACE reads anew with MiXCR; each CDR3 protein has one entry. The repertoire consists of about 360,000 distinct CDR3 sequences, with about 6.2% occurring once and the leading ten covering 15%. The sample here was PBMCs, taken 5 days after the yellow fever booster vaccination. These receptors came from a man aged 25 to 40 who received the YFV17D yellow fever vaccine.

There are a few counts of this clonotype. The chain is built from TRBV19 and TRBJ1-2; D is unresolved. This CDR3 has 17 residues. With 6 bases removed from V and 0 bases from J, the gap between germline ends came to 20 bases. CDR1 and CDR2 (germline): LNHDA, SQIVND (reference sequence). The CDR3 DNA follows: TGTGCCAGTAGGGGTAGGAACAGCCAGCCGACTAACTATGGCTACACCTTC. Protein product: CASRGRNSQPTNYGYTF. The variable domain in full, completed from reference TRBV19 and TRBJ1-2, reads DGGITQSPKYLFRKEGQNVTLSCEQNLNHDAMYWYRQDPGQGLRLIYYSQIVNDFQKGDIAEGYSVSREKKESFPLTVTSAQKNPTAFYLCASRGRNSQPTNYGYTFGSGTRLTVV.

This clonotype was seen ten or more times. The V and J genes are TRBV7-2 and TRBJ2-1; the D gene is possibly TRBD1 (6 bases). The length of the CDR3 is 12 residues. The germline CDR1 and CDR2 sequences are SGHTA and FQGNSA. With 6 bases removed from V and 8 bases from J, the gap between germline ends came to 11 bases. The CDR3 region is CASSAGTYEQFF. The CDR3 bases are TGTGCCAGCAGTGCCGGGACATATGAGCAGTTCTTC.

A few counts support this clonotype. The rearrangement uses TRBV3-1 and TRBJ1-1; D may be TRBD1 (6 bases). There are 13 residues in the CDR3. The germline V gene has CDR1 LGHDT and CDR2 YNNKEL (reference sequence). Trimming removed 1 base from V and 12 bases from J, with 15 bases in between. The DNA of the CDR3 is TGTGCCAGCAGCCAAGTGGAGGAAACAGGGCCTTTCTTT. Translated: CASSQVEETGPFF.

The chain uses TRBV7-6 and TRBJ2-7; D unclear. The CDR3 sequence is 15 residues long. V dropped 5 bases and J dropped 2 bases, with 16 bases sitting between them. Germline V gene data show CDR1 as SGHVS and CDR2 as FNYEAQ. CDR3 loop: CASSPTPATPYEQYF. CDR3 nucleotide sequence: TGTGCCAGCAGCCCGACACCTGCTACCCCCTACGAGCAGTACTTC.